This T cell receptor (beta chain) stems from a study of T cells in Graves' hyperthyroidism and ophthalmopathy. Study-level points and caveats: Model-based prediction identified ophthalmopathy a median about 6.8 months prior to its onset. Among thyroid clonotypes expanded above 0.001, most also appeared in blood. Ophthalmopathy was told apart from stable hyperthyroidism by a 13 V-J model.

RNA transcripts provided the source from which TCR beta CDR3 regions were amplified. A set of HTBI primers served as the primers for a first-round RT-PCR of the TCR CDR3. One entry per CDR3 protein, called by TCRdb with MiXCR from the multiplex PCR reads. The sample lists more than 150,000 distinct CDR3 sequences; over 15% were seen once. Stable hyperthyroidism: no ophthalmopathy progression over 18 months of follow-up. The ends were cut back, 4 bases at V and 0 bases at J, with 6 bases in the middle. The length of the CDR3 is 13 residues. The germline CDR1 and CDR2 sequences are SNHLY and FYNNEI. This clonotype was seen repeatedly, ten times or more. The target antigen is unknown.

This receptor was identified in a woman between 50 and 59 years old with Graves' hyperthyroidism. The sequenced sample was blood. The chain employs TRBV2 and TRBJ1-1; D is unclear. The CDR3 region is CASSVWMNTEAFF. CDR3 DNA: TGTGCCAGCAGTGTATGGATGAACACTGAAGCTTTCTTT.